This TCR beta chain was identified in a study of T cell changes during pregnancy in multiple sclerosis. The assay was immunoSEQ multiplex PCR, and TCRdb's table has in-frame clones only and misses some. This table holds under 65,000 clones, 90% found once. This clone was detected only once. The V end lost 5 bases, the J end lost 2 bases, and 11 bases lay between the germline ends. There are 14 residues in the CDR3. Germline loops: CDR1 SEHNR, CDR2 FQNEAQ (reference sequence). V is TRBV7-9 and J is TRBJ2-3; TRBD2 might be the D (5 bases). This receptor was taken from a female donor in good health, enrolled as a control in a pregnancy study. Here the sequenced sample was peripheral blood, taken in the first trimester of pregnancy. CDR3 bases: TGTGCCAGCAGCCCGGAGCGGTTCACAGATACGCAGTATTTT. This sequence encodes CASSPERFTDTQYF.